Listed here are 12 T cell receptor beta chains from one sample, sequenced in a study of blood T cell repertoires in COVID-19 (dated by TCRdb to the early 2020s). Receptor amplification or capture employed the immunoSEQ multiplex PCR assay. TCRdb carries this immuneACCESS record with in-frame sequences only. Its versions omit some clonotypes, under half of them owing to an unresolved V gene in the studies checked, with the rest unexplained. Present in this sample are about 140,000 clones, around 80% of which were seen just once. Clones ranked in the top ten supply over 4% of the sample. Material: PBMCs or T cells enriched from blood (not recorded which). These receptors were taken from a man in his sixties or seventies who had been exposed to COVID-19.

The genes are TRBV29-1 and TRBJ2-1; D possibly corresponds to TRBD2 (5 bases). V was pared by 5 bases and J by 7 bases, with 12 bases between. Germline assignment: CDR1 SQVTM and CDR2 ANQGSEA. The CDR3 is 12 amino acids. For the CDR3, the DNA is TGCAGCGTTAGAGGAGGCTTTAATGAGCAGTTCTTC. It codes for CSVRGGFNEQFF.

V is TRBV25-1 and J is TRBJ1-3; TRBD1 matches at 7 bases. This CDR3 has 16 amino acids. V shed 1 base and J 3 bases; nucleotides not matched to a gene: 6. Per germline, CDR1 MGHDK and CDR2 SYGVNS. Here the CDR3 DNA reads TGTGCCAGCAGTGAATCGGGGGACAGACTTGGAAACACCATATATTTT. Protein product: CASSESGDRLGNTIYF.

Here the CDR3 DNA reads TGTGCCAGCAGCGCCCGACTGGGGCCCTACGAGCAGTACTTC. It translates to CASSARLGPYEQYF. The rearrangement uses TRBV7-2 and TRBJ2-7; D may be TRBD1 (5 bases). CDR3 length equals 14 residues. V was pared by 5 bases and J by 2 bases, with 13 bases between. The germline gives CDR1 SGHTA, CDR2 FQGNSA.

The chain uses TRBV2 and TRBJ1-2; 8 bases line up with TRBD1. V was clipped by 4 bases and J by 5 bases; unmatched bases: 9. From germline, CDR1 is SNHLY and CDR2 FYNNEI. The CDR3 totals 15 residues. This CDR3 is CASSVGTGLQYGYTF. The DNA of the CDR3 is TGTGCCAGCAGTGTGGGGACAGGACTCCAGTATGGCTACACCTTC.

The chain carries TRBV6-2 or TRBV6-3 and TRBJ2-7; 8 bases are shared with TRBD2. The V and J ends lost 3 bases and 3 bases, in that order; junction bases with no gene match: 10. This CDR3 comprises 16 residues. The germline V gene has CDR1 MNHEY and CDR2 SVGEGT. The CDR3 is CASSYPPLAESYEQYF. The CDR3, as DNA: TGTGCCAGCAGTTATCCGCCACTAGCGGAGAGCTACGAGCAGTACTTC.

CDR3 bases: TGCGCCAGCAGCTTGACAGGGGGCTACCAGCCCCAGCATTTT. Translated: CASSLTGGYQPQHF. This chain uses TRBV5-1 with TRBJ1-5, with 9 bases that match TRBD1. This CDR3 spans 14 amino acids. From germline, CDR1 is SGHRS and CDR2 YFSETQ. V lost 1 base, J lost 7 bases, and 3 bases stayed unmatched.

This clone was seen just once. V gene TRBV7-2 combines with J gene TRBJ1-5, with 9 bases identical to TRBD1. V lost 0 bases, J lost 9 bases, and 9 bases stayed unmatched. The CDR3 spans 16 residues. Germline values: CDR1 SGHTA, CDR2 FQGNSA. The CDR3 DNA reads TGTGCCAGCAGCTTAGCCATGGGACAGGGAGGTGGGCCCCAGCATTTT. Amino acids: CASSLAMGQGGGPQHF.

The table lists this clone with a few counts. The chain combines TRBV9 with TRBJ1-1; D remains unclear. The V end was cut by 2 bases, the J end by 1 base, with 6 bases between. This CDR3 has 13 amino acids. CDR1 and CDR2 (germline): SGDLS, YYNGEE. The DNA of the CDR3 is TGTGCCAGCAGCGTGGAGGAGAACACTGAAGCTTTCTTT. Encoded protein: CASSVEENTEAFF.

The chain joins TRBV20-1 to TRBJ1-5; the D is unclear. CDR1 is DFQATT and CDR2 is SNEGSKA in the germline V gene (reference sequence). The CDR3 sequence is 14 residues long. V gave up 3 bases and J gave up 3 bases, with 12 bases separating them. The CDR3 DNA reads TGCAGTGCTAGTTCGGGGATGGCCAATCAGCCCCAGCATTTT. As protein: CSASSGMANQPQHF.

The chain joins TRBV5-1 to TRBJ1-1; maybe TRBD1 (6 bases). The CDR3 sequence is 14 residues long. The germline V and J ends were trimmed by 6 bases and 6 bases, with 18 bases remaining between them. CDR1 is SGHRS, CDR2 YFSETQ, per germline. This CDR3 reads CASNMGEQGAEAFF. For the CDR3, the DNA is TGCGCCAGCAACATGGGGGAACAGGGCGCTGAAGCTTTCTTT.

The rearrangement uses TRBV12-3 or TRBV12-4 and TRBJ2-5; tentative D call: TRBD2 (5 bases). The CDR3 has 13 residues. V lost 7 bases, J lost 5 bases, and 14 bases lay in between. This chain's CDR3 is CASKRSEGETQYF. CDR3 bases: TGTGCCAGCAAAAGATCTGAGGGCGAGACCCAGTACTTC.

The DNA for the CDR3 is TGTGCCAGCAGCTTAGAGACTAGCAGCGGTAATGAGCAGTTCTTC. Amino acids: CASSLETSSGNEQFF. The chain couples TRBV11-3 to TRBJ2-1; 7 nucleotides agree with TRBD2. The CDR3 has 15 residues. CDR1 SGHNT and CDR2 YENEEA come from the germline V gene. V lost 0 bases, J lost 7 bases, and 6 bases stayed unmatched. Full variable domain (missing parts from reference TRBV11-3 and TRBJ2-1): EAGVVQSPRYKIIEKKQPVAFWCNPISGHNTLYWYLQNLGQGPELLIRYENEEAVDDSQLPKDRFSAERLKGVDSTLKIQPAELGDSAVYLCASSLETSSGNEQFFGPGTRLTVL.